This entry concerns a single T cell receptor (beta chain). Its matching antigen is unknown. Other DNA sequences in this specimen translate into the identical CDR3. This record comes from a study of shared clonotypes between healthy human individuals. Study results and limitations: For sorted subsets, rarefaction showed incomplete sequencing despite large depth.

Genomic DNA belonging to each subset was distributed in equal measure over several immunoSEQ plates. The method was immunoSEQ multiplex PCR; TCRdb's version includes in-frame clones alone and lacks a portion of them. This table holds some 2,000,000 clones, nearly 97% found once. Naive CD45RA+ and memory CD45RA-negative subsets were split from CD4+ cells. Material for sequencing was naive CD4+ T cells sorted from blood. Subset noted: CD45RA+ positively selected. The receptor was isolated from a young man in good health.

The CDR3 here is CASSVDSYNEKLFF. CDR3 sequence (DNA): TGTGCCAGCAGCGTAGACAGTTATAATGAAAAACTGTTTTTT. J is TRBJ1-4 and V is TRBV9; no firm D call. The CDR3 loop spans 14 amino acids. Germline CDR1 SGDLS, CDR2 YYNGEE. The V gene lost 0 bases and the J gene lost 4 bases, with 7 bases spanning the gap.